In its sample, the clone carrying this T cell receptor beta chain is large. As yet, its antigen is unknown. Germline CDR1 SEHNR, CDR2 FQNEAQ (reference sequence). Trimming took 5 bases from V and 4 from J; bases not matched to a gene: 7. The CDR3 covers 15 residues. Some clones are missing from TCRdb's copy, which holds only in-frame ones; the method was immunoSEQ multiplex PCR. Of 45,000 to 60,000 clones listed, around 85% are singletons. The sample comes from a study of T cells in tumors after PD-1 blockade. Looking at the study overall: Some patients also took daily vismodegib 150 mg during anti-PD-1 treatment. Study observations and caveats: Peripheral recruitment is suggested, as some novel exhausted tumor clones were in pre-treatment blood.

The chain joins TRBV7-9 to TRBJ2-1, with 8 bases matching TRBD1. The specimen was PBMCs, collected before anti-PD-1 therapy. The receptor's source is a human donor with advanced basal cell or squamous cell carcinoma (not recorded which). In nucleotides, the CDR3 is TGTGCCAGCAGCCCAAAGGACAGGGAATACAATGAGCAGTTCTTC. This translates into CASSPKDREYNEQFF.